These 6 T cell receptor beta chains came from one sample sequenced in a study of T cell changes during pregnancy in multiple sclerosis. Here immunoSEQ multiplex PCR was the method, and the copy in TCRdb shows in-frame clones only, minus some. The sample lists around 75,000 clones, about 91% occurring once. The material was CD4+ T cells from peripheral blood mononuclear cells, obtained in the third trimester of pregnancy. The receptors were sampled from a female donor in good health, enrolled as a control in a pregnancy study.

The CDR3 region is CASSMPGNTEAFF. CDR3 sequence (DNA): TGTGCCAGTAGTATGCCCGGGAACACTGAAGCTTTCTTT. The J gene is TRBJ1-1, the V gene TRBV19; D is unresolved. The CDR3 covers 13 residues. Germline V gene lookup returns CDR1 LNHDA and CDR2 SQIVND (reference sequence). V lost 3 bases and J 1 base, leaving 6 bases between the germline ends. Using reference TRBV19 and TRBJ1-1 for the parts outside the CDR3, the full variable domain is DGGITQSPKYLFRKEGQNVTLSCEQNLNHDAMYWYRQDPGQGLRLIYYSQIVNDFQKGDIAEGYSVSREKKESFPLTVTSAQKNPTAFYLCASSMPGNTEAFFGQGTRLTVV.

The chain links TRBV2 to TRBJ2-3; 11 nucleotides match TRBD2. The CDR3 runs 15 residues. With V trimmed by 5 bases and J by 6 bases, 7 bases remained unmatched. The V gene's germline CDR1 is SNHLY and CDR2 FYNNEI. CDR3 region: CASSSLAGGLDTQYF. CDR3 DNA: TGTGCCAGCAGTTCATTAGCGGGGGGGCTGGATACGCAGTATTTT.

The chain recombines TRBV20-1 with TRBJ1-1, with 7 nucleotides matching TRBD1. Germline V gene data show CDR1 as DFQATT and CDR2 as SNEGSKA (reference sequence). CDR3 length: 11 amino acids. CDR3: CSGGPNTEAFF. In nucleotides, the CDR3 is TGCTCAGGGGGACCGAACACTGAAGCTTTCTTT.

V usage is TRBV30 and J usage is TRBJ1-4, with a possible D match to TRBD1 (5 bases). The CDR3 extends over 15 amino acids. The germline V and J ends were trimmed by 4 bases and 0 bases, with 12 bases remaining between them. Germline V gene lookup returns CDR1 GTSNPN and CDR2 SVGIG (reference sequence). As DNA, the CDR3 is TGTGCCTGGAATAGGGGTTCCGCAACTAATGAAAAACTGTTTTTT. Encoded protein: CAWNRGSATNEKLFF.

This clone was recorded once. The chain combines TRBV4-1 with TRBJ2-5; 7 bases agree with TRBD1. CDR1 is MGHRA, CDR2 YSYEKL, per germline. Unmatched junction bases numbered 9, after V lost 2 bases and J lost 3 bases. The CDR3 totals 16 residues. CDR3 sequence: CASSQLRGLGEETQYF. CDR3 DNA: TGCGCCAGCAGCCAATTGAGGGGGCTTGGGGAAGAGACCCAGTACTTC.

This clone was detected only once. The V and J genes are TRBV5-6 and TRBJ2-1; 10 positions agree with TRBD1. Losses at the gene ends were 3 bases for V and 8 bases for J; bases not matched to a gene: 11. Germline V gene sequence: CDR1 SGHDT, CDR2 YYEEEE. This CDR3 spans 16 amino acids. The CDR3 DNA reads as TGTGCCAGCAGCTATAGGGACAGGGGAGTTAGTCATGAGCAGTTCTTC. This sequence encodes CASSYRDRGVSHEQFF.